One and the same sample provided the 21 T cell receptor beta chains below, sequenced in a study of shared clonotypes between healthy human individuals. Only in-frame clones appear in the TCRdb table, and some are missing; sequencing was by immunoSEQ multiplex PCR. The repertoire consists of more than 400,000 clones, with over 70% occurring once and the leading ten covering approximately 12%. Material for sequencing was PBMCs. Receptors originate from a woman aged 40 to 55 in good health. Some clones in this sample may be carry-over from other donors' samples.

To note about this clone: Only one base separates this from a far larger clonotype, so it likely reflects a read error. V and J are TRBV5-8 and TRBJ2-5; 8 nucleotides line up with TRBD1. The germline V gene has CDR1 SGHTS and CDR2 YDEGEE. V lost 10 bases to trimming and J lost 6 bases; unmatched junction nucleotides: 11. The CDR3 loop spans 13 amino acids. DNA of the CDR3: TGTGCCGGCCTTAACAGGGGGAGACAGACCCAGTACTTC. Translation: CAGLNRGRQTQYF.

In regard to this clone: This likely came from a read error, as a far larger clone is one base away. As the CDR3 is not closed by the conserved phenylalanine or tryptophan, this likely results from a read error. The gene calls are TRBV7-8 and TRBJ1-2; 7 bases are shared with TRBD1. Germline V gene lookup returns CDR1 SGHVS and CDR2 FQNEAQ. The CDR3 spans 14 residues. The V segment lost 2 bases and the J segment 0 bases; nucleotides outside the gene matches: 0. The CDR3 coding sequence is TGTGCCAGCAGCTTAACAGGGGCTAACTATGGCTACACCTCC. Encoded protein: CASSLTGANYGYTS.

The chain recombines TRBV25-1 with TRBJ1-5; TRBD1 might be the D (5 bases). Trimming cost V 3 bases and J 7 bases, with 7 bases left between them. The CDR3 totals 12 residues. Germline assignment: CDR1 MGHDK and CDR2 SYGVNS. The CDR3 DNA reads TGTGCCAGCAGTGAGGGGGTACAGCCCCAGCATTTT. Translating gives CASSEGVQPQHF.

This clone was recorded once. The chain is built from TRBV9 and TRBJ2-7; TRBD2 aligns across 9 bases. There are 13 residues in the CDR3. Trimming removed 7 bases from V and 0 bases from J; junction bases left unmatched: 2. Germline V gene lookup returns CDR1 SGDLS and CDR2 YYNGEE. This chain's CDR3 is CASAGGNSYEQYF. Written as DNA, the CDR3 is TGTGCCAGCGCGGGGGGGAACTCCTACGAGCAGTACTTC. Complete variable domain (other parts from reference TRBV9 and TRBJ2-7): DSGVTQTPKHLITATGQRVTLRCSPRSGDLSVYWYQQSLDQGLQFLIQYYNGEERAKGNILERFSAQQFPDLHSELNLSSLELGDSALYFCASAGGNSYEQYFGPGTRLTVT.

As for this clone: It differs at one base from a far larger clone, so likely a read error. This specimen includes other DNA sequences encoding the same CDR3. The chain carries TRBV29-1 and TRBJ1-2; 9 bases line up with TRBD1. Germline CDR1 reads SQVTM; CDR2 reads ANQGSEA. The CDR3 runs 14 residues. V lost 0 bases to trimming and J lost 8 bases; unmatched junction nucleotides: 7. The CDR3 sequence is CSVEDRGTGNGYTF. DNA for the CDR3: TGCAGCGTTGAAGATCGGGGGACAGGGAACGGCTACACCTTC.

V and J are TRBV28 and TRBJ2-7; maybe TRBD2 (5 bases). Germline CDR1 reads MDHEN; CDR2 reads SYDVKM. This CDR3 has 13 residues. The V end lost 8 bases, the J end lost 0 bases, and 11 bases lay between the germline ends. CDR3 amino acids: CASREGTSYEQYF. The CDR3 DNA follows: TGTGCCAGCCGCGAGGGAACCTCCTACGAGCAGTACTTC.

The sample holds many counts of this clone. Other nucleotide sequences from this sample produce the same CDR3. In nucleotides, the CDR3 is TGCGCCAGCAGCTTGGGGTCGGGCGGGGAGACCCAGTACTTC. This codes for CASSLGSGGETQYF. The chain recombines TRBV5-1 with TRBJ2-5; maybe TRBD2 (5 bases). Germline V lookup: CDR1 SGHRS, CDR2 YFSETQ. The CDR3 length is 14 residues. V lost 0 bases to trimming and J lost 5 bases, with 11 bases between them.

This sequence joins TRBV10-3 and TRBJ2-7; D is unresolved. V was cut by 2 bases and J by 7 bases, with 12 bases left in between. Germline V gene sequence: CDR1 ENHRY, CDR2 SYGVKD. The CDR3 is 13 amino acids. The CDR3 DNA reads TGTGCCATCAGTGAGGTCTCCTCCGGGGAGCAGTACTTC. It specifies CAISEVSSGEQYF.

CDR3 nucleotide sequence: TGTGCCAGCAGCTTGGGGTGGACAGGGTTGGATACGCAGTATTTT. It is translated as CASSLGWTGLDTQYF. The chain employs TRBV5-6 and TRBJ2-3; TRBD1 matches at 8 bases. J gave up 6 bases and V 0 bases, and 6 bases lay outside the gene matches. The CDR3 is made up of 15 amino acids. Germline lookup yields CDR1 SGHDT and CDR2 YYEEEE.

Turning to this clone: The junction does not match germline at one end; this may be a read error. V gene TRBV19 combines with J gene TRBJ2-2; D perhaps matches TRBD1 (5 bases). The CDR3 covers 13 residues. The germline gives CDR1 LNHDA, CDR2 SQIVND (reference sequence). The chain's CDR3 is CASSILGRWELFF. As DNA, the CDR3 is TGTGCCAGCAGTATACTGGGGCGATGGGAGCTGTTTTTT.

The chain employs TRBV7-2 and TRBJ2-7, with D possibly TRBD2 on 6 matching bases. Looked up from germline, CDR1 is SGHTA and CDR2 is FQGNSA. The CDR3 has 14 amino acids. Deletions cut 5 bases from V and 6 bases from J, with 17 bases between. This CDR3 is CASSISVGRPEQYF. As DNA, the CDR3 is TGTGCCAGCAGCATTTCAGTAGGGAGGCCCGAGCAGTACTTC.

As for this clone: A read error is the likely source, as a far larger clone sits one nucleotide away. The chain recombines TRBV30 with TRBJ1-4, with D unclear. The V gene lost 0 bases and the J gene lost 10 bases, with 12 bases spanning the gap. The CDR3 has 13 residues. CDR1 is GTSNPN and CDR2 is SVGIG in the germline V gene (reference sequence). The CDR3 DNA follows: TGTGCCTGGAGTGTAAACAGCAACGGAAAACTGTTTTTT. Its translation: CAWSVNSNGKLFF.

Worth noting for this clone: It differs at one base from a far larger clone, so likely a read error. Other nucleotide sequences from this sample produce the same CDR3. The V gene is TRBV5-1, the J gene TRBJ2-7, with TRBD2 matching 9 bases. CDR3 length: 14 amino acids. V lost 4 bases and J lost 6; bases outside the gene matches: 8. Germline lookup yields CDR1 SGHRS and CDR2 YFSETQ. Written as DNA, the CDR3 is TGCGCCAGCAGCCTAGCGGGATCCCCCCTCGAGCAGTACTTC. It is translated as CASSLAGSPLEQYF.

The rearrangement uses TRBV18 and TRBJ1-1, with TRBD1 matching over 7 bases. Per the germline V gene, CDR1 is KGHSH and CDR2 is LQKENI. The CDR3 has 14 amino acids. V was pared by 4 bases and J by 0 bases, with 2 bases of the junction left unmatched. CDR3 nucleotides: TGTGCCAGCTCACTAGGACAGGTGAACACTGAAGCTTTCTTT. It is translated as CASSLGQVNTEAFF.

Note on this clone: This probably arose from a read error, given a far larger clone one base away. Other nucleotide sequences from this sample produce the same CDR3. The chain combines TRBV28 with TRBJ2-4; the D is unclear. Germline V lookup: CDR1 MDHEN, CDR2 SYDVKM. The CDR3 extends over 16 amino acids. V lost 6 bases and J 0 bases, leaving 15 bases between the germline ends. In DNA form, the CDR3 reads TGTGCCAGCAGCCCCCTACTCCTTGTAGCCAAAAACATTCAGTACTTC. It encodes CASSPLLLVAKNIQYF.

The chain links TRBV7-8 to TRBJ2-7; TRBD2 might be the D (6 bases). CDR3 length: 13 residues. Trimming removed 5 bases from V and 6 bases from J, with 14 bases in between. Germline-derived CDR1 and CDR2 are SGHVS and FQNEAQ. The CDR3 nucleotides are TGTGCCAGCAGCCGGGGGACGGCCGCCGAGCAGTACTTC. This encodes CASSRGTAAEQYF. The whole variable domain, remainder taken from reference TRBV7-8 and TRBJ2-7, is GAGVSQSPRYKVAKRGQDVALRCDPISGHVSLFWYQQALGQGPEFLTYFQNEAQLDKSGLPSDRFFAERPEGSVSTLKIQRTQQEDSAVYLCASSRGTAAEQYFGPGTRLTVT.

V usage is TRBV5-1 and J usage is TRBJ2-5; D tentatively reads TRBD1 or TRBD2 (5 bases each). Germline V CDR1 and CDR2: SGHRS, YFSETQ. V shed 2 bases and J shed 3 bases, with 14 bases lying between them. The CDR3 runs to 15 residues. The CDR3, as DNA: TGCGCCAGCAGCTTTCCGCAGGGACCTGAAGAGACCCAGTACTTC. It specifies CASSFPQGPEETQYF.

This clone was counted many times. The genes are TRBV7-3 and TRBJ2-2; 7 bases map to TRBD2. The V gene's germline CDR1 is SGHTA and CDR2 FQGTGA. V shed 1 base, J shed 7 bases, and the junction held 9 bases outside the gene matches. CDR3 size: 16 residues. Written as DNA, the CDR3 is TGTGCCAGCAGCTTAATCCCAGCGGGAAATCTCGGGGAGCTGTTTTTT. Its protein is CASSLIPAGNLGELFF.

Details on this clone: A read error is the likely source, as a far larger clone sits one nucleotide away. V usage is TRBV2 and J usage is TRBJ2-7; D is perhaps TRBD1 or TRBD2 (5 bases each). V shed 6 bases and J shed 3 bases, with 15 bases lying between them. The CDR3 is made up of 14 amino acids. Germline CDR1 reads SNHLY; CDR2 reads FYNNEI. CDR3 in amino acids: CASRRVQVNYEQYF. The CDR3 DNA sequence: TGTGCCAGCAGGAGGGTACAGGTTAACTACGAGCAGTACTTC.

The V and J genes are TRBV19 and TRBJ2-2; the match to TRBD1 covers 8 bases. Germline V CDR1 and CDR2: LNHDA, SQIVND (reference sequence). J was trimmed by 4 bases and V by 9 bases; bases with no gene match: 13. This CDR3 has 16 amino acids. CDR3 bases: TGTGCCAGCAATCCGATCCGGGACAGGCCCACCGGGGAGCTGTTTTTT. This codes for CASNPIRDRPTGELFF.

The gene calls are TRBV30 and TRBJ2-3; D not certain. V shed 2 bases and J shed 0 bases, with 12 bases lying between them. Germline V gene lookup returns CDR1 GTSNPN and CDR2 SVGIG (reference sequence). The CDR3 contains 15 residues. CDR3: CAWSLSDPSTDTQYF. CDR3 in DNA: TGTGCCTGGAGTCTATCCGACCCTAGCACAGATACGCAGTATTTT.